This T cell receptor (beta chain) is drawn from a study of OX40 agonist ivuxolimab in advanced cancers. Turning to the overall study: Ivuxolimab, which targeted the costimulatory receptor OX40 (CD134), was an agonistic, fully human IgG2 monoclonal antibody. Of the approximately 54 patients in dose escalation, 19 had hepatocellular carcinoma, some 15 had melanoma, 9 had renal cell carcinoma and 9 had head and neck cancer. The paper reports the monotherapy dose-escalation portion (N ≈ 50 patients) of the phase I ivuxolimab trial. Partial responses were achieved by three dose-escalation patients, of whom one had hepatocellular carcinoma and two had cutaneous melanoma. Patients were allowed to have had prior anti-PD-1, anti-PD-L1 or anti-CTLA-4 therapy, and around 43% of the dose-escalation patients had been treated with checkpoint inhibitors. Peripheral TCRbeta sequencing was intended to test whether TCR sequence diversity was altered and clonal T-cell expansion was caused by ivuxolimab. In the dose-escalation cohort, about four fifths of patients were male, and the mean age was 60 years with a range of roughly 20 to 79. Intravenous ivuxolimab was administered to patients every 2 weeks at six dose levels: 0.01, 0.1, 0.3, 1.5, 3 and 10 mg/kg.

The germline V gene yields MNHNS for CDR1 and SASEGT for CDR2. Cut back by 4 bases and 0 bases, the V and J ends lie 12 bases apart. The CDR3 runs 15 amino acids, cysteine and phenylalanine included. Just the 45-base CDR3 DNA is kept, in frame starting at base 1. This clone was found a few times. Which antigen it targets is not known. No base-level quality is on record; no much larger clone is a single base apart. The trial excluded patients who had a history of autoimmune disease or who were on systemic immunosuppression. Peripheral blood for TCR sequencing was drawn from every dose cohort at baseline, at cycle 4 day 1 and at cycle 7 day 1. The samples were drawn from a first-in-human, open-label, multicenter phase I dose-escalation trial of ivuxolimab. The trial enrolled adults with locally advanced or metastatic head and neck squamous cell, hepatocellular, melanoma or renal cell carcinoma. Before TCR sequencing, CD4+ and CD8+ T cells were separately sorted from peripheral blood.

Genomic DNA was extracted from sorted cells for sequencing of the TCRbeta CDR3 region. The immunoSEQ Assay was used to sequence the TCRbeta CDR3 regions. The table was pulled from immuneACCESS by TCRdb, which kept in-frame rearrangements only. Such tables lose some clones; where checked, under half of the loss comes from unresolved V genes, and the rest has no known cause. In this sample the table shows roughly 28,000 clones, over 60% of which occur a single time. The ten biggest clones cover around 15% of the sample. Study-level results and caveats: Partial responders in the 0.1-3.0 mg/kg groups had among the lowest normalized peripheral clonal expansion, especially among CD8+ T cells. Low levels of normalized T-cell clonal expansion were also shown by some nonresponding patients. After ivuxolimab, more expanded clones were found on average in CD8+ T cells than in CD4+ T cells. The antigen specificity of the clonally expanded peripheral T cells was not determined. Clonal expansion of both CD4+ and CD8+ blood T cells was observed from baseline to week 6 at doses 0.1 to 3.0 mg/kg.

Here the sequenced sample was CD4+ or CD8+ T cells sorted from blood, taken in a trial of the OX40 agonist ivuxolimab. Recombination joined TRBV6-1 with TRBJ1-1, with no reliable assignment of the D segment. This receptor was taken from an adult with an advanced solid tumor such as melanoma, head and neck, liver or kidney cancer. The sequenced DNA: TGTGCCAGCAGTGGGGCAAGGGTGTTGAACACTGAAGCTTTCTTT. Translated, it gives CASSGARVLNTEAFF.